The TCR beta chain described here comes from a study of T cells in Graves' hyperthyroidism and ophthalmopathy. Study summary: Blood from the periphery was taken at initial diagnosis, before any treatment.

RNA transcripts were the template for amplifying TCR beta CDR3 regions. The HTBI primer set served for first-round RT-PCR of the TCR CDR3. From the multiplex PCR reads, TCRdb called clonotypes with MiXCR, one entry per CDR3 protein. The data show fewer than 850,000 distinct CDR3 sequences, with about 18% seen just once and 15% to 19% held by the top ten. As regards this clonotype: Antigen: not known.

Study conclusions and caveats: Before onset, by a median of approximately 5.9 months, the model predicted ophthalmopathy.

It was considered stable Graves' hyperthyroidism when ophthalmopathy did not progress within 18 months. CDR3 length: 16 residues. CDR1 is SGHTA, CDR2 FQGTGA, per germline. Trimming cost V 3 bases and J 0 bases; bases outside gene matches: 2. The chain is built from TRBV7-3 and TRBJ2-6; TRBD1 matches at 7 bases. The clonotype was recovered from a man aged 50-59 years with Graves' hyperthyroidism. The sequenced sample consisted of blood. CDR3 region: CASSFDRVSGANVLTF. The CDR3 DNA follows: TGTGCCAGCAGCTTTGACAGGGTCTCTGGGGCCAACGTCCTGACTTTC.